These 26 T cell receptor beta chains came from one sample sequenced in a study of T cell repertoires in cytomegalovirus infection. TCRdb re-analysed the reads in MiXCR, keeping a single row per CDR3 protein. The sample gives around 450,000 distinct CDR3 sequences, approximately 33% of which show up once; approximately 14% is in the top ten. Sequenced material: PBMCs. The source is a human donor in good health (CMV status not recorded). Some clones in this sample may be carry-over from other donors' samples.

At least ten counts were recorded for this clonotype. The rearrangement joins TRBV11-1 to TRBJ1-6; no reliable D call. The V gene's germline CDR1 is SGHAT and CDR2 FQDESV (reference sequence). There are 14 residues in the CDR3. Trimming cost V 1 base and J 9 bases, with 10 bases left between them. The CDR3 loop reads CASSLVGAGSPLHF. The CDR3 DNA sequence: TGTGCCAGCAGCTTAGTAGGTGCCGGTTCACCCCTCCACTTT.

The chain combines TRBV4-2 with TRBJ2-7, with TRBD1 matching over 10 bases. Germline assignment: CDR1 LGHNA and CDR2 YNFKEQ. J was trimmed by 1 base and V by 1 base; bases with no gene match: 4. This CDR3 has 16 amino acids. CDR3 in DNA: TGTGCCAGCAGCCAAGTGGGACAGGGGAATTCCTACGAGCAGTACTTC. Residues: CASSQVGQGNSYEQYF.

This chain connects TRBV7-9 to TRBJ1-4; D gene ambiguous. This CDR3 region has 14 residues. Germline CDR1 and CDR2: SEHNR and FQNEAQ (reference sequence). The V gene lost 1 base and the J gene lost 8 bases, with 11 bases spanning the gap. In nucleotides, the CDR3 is TGTGCCAGCAGCTTAGAGTCAAGTCAGGAAAAACTGTTTTTT. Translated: CASSLESSQEKLFF.

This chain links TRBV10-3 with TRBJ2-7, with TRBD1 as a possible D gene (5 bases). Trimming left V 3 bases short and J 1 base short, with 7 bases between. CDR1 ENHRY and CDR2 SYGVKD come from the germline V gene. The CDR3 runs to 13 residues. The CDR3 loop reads CAISDQGSYEQYF. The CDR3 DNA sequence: TGTGCCATCAGTGATCAGGGATCCTACGAGCAGTACTTC.

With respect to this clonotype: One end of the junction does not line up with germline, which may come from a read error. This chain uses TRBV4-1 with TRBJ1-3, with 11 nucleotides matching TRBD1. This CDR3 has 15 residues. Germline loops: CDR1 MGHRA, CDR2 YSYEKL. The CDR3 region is CASSQDRGPGNTIYF. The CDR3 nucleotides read TGTGCCAGCAGCCAGGACAGGGGGCCTGGAAACACCATATATTTT.

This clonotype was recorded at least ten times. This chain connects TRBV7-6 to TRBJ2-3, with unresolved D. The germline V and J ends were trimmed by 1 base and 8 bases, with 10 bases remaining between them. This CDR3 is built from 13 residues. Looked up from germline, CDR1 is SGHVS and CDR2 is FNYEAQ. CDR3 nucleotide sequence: TGTGCCAGCAGCTTAGAAGTGGCAGGTACGCAGTATTTT. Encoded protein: CASSLEVAGTQYF.

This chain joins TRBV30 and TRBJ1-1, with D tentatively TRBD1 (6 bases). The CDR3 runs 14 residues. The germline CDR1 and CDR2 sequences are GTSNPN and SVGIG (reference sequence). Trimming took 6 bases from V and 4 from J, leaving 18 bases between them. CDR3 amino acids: CACRGEGRITEAFF. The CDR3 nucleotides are TGTGCCTGTAGGGGGGAGGGAAGGATCACTGAAGCTTTCTTT.

The CDR3 region has the DNA TGTGCCAGCAGGCAAGGGACAGGGCAGCGCGGCTATGGCTACACCTTC. It encodes CASRQGTGQRGYGYTF. J is TRBJ1-2 and V is TRBV19; 9 nucleotides match TRBD1. The V and J ends lost 9 bases and 4 bases, in that order; junction bases with no gene match: 15. The CDR3 loop spans 16 amino acids. Germline CDR1 reads LNHDA; CDR2 reads SQIVND (reference sequence).

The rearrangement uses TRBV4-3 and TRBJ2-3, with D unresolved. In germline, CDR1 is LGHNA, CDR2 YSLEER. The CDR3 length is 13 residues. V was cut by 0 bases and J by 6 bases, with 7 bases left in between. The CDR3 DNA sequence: TGCGCCAGCAGCCAAGAAGCGATCGATACGCAGTATTTT. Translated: CASSQEAIDTQYF.

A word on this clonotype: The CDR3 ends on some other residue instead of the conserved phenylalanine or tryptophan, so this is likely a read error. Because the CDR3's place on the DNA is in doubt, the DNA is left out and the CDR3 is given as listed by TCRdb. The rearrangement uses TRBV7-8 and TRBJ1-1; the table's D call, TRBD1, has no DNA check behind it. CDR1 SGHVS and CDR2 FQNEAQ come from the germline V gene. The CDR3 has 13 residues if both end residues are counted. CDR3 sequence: CASSLDRGTDSFL.

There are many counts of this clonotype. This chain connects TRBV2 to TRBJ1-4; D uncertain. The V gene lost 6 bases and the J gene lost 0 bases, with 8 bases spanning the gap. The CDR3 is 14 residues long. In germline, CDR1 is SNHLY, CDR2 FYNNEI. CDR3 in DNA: TGTGCCAGCAGGAGACTTGCAACTAATGAAAAACTGTTTTTT. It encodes CASRRLATNEKLFF.

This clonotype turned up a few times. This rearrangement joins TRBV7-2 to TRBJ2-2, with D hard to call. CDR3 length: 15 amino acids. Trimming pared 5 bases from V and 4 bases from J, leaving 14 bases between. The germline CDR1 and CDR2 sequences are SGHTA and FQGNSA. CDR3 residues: CASSPSLGPTGELFF. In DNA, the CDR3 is TGTGCCAGCAGCCCCTCCCTCGGGCCCACCGGGGAGCTGTTTTTT.

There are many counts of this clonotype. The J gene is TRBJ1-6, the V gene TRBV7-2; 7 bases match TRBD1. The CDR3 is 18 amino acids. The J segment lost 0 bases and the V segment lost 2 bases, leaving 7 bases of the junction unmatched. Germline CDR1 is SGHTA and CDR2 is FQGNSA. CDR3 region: CASSLIGWDSSYNSPLHF. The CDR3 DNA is TGTGCCAGCAGCTTAATTGGATGGGACAGCTCCTATAATTCACCCCTCCACTTT.

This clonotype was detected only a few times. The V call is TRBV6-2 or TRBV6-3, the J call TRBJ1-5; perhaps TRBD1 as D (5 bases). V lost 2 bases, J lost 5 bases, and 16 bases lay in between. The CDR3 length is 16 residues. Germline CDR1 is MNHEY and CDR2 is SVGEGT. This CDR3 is CASSYNPRQGDQPQHF. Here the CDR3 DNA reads TGTGCCAGCAGTTACAACCCTCGGCAGGGCGATCAGCCCCAGCATTTT.

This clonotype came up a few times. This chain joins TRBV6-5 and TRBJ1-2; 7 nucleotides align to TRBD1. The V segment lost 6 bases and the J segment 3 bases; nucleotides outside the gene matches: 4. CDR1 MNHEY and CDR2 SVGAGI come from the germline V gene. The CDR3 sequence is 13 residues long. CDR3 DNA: TGTGCCAGCAGCACCGACAGGGACTATGGCTACACCTTC. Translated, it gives CASSTDRDYGYTF.

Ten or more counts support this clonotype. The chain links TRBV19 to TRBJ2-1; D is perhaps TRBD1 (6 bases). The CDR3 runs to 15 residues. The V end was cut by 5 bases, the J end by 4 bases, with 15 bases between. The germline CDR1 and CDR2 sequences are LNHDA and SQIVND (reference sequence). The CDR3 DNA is TGTGCCAGTAGTGGGAGTGGGACACAATACAATGAGCAGTTCTTC. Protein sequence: CASSGSGTQYNEQFF. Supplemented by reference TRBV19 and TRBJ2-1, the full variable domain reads DGGITQSPKYLFRKEGQNVTLSCEQNLNHDAMYWYRQDPGQGLRLIYYSQIVNDFQKGDIAEGYSVSREKKESFPLTVTSAQKNPTAFYLCASSGSGTQYNEQFFGPGTRLTVL.

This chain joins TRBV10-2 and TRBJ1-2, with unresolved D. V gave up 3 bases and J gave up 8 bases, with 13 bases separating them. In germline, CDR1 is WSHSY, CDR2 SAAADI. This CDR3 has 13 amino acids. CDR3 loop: CASSEQLSGGYTF. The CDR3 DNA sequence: TGCGCCAGCAGTGAACAGTTATCGGGAGGCTACACCTTC.

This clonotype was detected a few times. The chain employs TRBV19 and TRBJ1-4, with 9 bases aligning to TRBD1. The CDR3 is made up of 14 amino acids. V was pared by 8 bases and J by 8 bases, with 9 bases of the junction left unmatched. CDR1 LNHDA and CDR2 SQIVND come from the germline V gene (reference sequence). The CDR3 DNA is TGTGCCAGTGCCTGGGACAGGGTCGGAGAAAAACTGTTTTTT. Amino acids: CASAWDRVGEKLFF.

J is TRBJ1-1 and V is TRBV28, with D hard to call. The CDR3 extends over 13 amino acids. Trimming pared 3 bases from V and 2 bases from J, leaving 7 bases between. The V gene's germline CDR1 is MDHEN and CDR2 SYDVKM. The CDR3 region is CASSFPANTEAFF. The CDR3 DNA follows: TGTGCCAGCAGTTTCCCAGCTAACACTGAAGCTTTCTTT.

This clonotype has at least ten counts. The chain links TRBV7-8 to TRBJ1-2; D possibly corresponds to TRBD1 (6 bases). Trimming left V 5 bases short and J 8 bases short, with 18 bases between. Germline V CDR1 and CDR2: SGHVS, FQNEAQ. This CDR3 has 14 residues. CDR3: CASSETGATGGYTF. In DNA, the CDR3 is TGTGCCAGCAGCGAAACGGGGGCCACGGGCGGCTACACCTTC.

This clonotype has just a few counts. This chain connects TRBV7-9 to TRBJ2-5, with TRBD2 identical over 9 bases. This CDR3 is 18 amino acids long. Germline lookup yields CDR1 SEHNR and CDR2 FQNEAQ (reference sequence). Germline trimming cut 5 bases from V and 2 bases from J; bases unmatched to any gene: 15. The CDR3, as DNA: TGTGCCAGCAGCCACACTGGCCGACTAGCGGCGAATCAAGAGACCCAGTACTTC. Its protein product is CASSHTGRLAANQETQYF.

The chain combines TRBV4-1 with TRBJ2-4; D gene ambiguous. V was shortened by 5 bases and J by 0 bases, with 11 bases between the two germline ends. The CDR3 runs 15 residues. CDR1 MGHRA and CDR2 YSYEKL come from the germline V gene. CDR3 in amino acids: CASSYVDVAKNIQYF. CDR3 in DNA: TGCGCCAGCAGCTACGTCGACGTAGCCAAAAACATTCAGTACTTC.

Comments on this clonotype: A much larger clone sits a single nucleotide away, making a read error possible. The CDR3 sequence is CASRPSGNLGEQYF. The CDR3 coding sequence is TGTGCCAGCAGACCCTCGGGAAATCTGGGGGAGCAGTACTTC. The chain joins TRBV7-2 to TRBJ2-7; TRBD2 is a possible D gene (5 bases). CDR1 is SGHTA and CDR2 is FQGNSA in the germline V gene. V lost 6 bases and J lost 7, with 19 bases in between. CDR3 length: 14 amino acids.

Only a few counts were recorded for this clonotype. CDR3 sequence reads: CANLIRFDRNYGYTF. In DNA, the CDR3 is TGTGCCAATTTAATCAGGTTTGATCGAAACTATGGCTACACCTTC. The chain has TRBV7-9 and TRBJ1-2; D unclear. V lost 10 bases and J 2 bases, leaving 20 bases between the germline ends. The length of the CDR3 is 15 residues. Germline V gene data show CDR1 as SEHNR and CDR2 as FQNEAQ (reference sequence).

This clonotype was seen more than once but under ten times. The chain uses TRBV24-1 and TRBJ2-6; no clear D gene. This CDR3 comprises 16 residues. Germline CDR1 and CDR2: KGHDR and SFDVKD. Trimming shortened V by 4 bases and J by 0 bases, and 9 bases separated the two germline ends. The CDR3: CATSDLDASGANVLTF. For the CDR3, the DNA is TGTGCCACCAGTGACCTGGATGCCTCTGGGGCCAACGTCCTGACTTTC.

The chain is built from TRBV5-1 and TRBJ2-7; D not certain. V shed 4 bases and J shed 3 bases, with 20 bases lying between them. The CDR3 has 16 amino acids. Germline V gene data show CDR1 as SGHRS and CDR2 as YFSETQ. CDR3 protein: CASSLSQWGQNYEQYF. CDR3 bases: TGCGCCAGCAGCCTATCACAGTGGGGTCAAAACTACGAGCAGTACTTC. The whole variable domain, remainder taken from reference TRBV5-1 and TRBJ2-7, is KAGVTQTPRYLIKTRGQQVTLSCSPISGHRSVSWYQQTPGQGLQFLFEYFSETQRNKGNFPGRFSGRQFSNSRSEMNVSTLELGDSALYLCASSLSQWGQNYEQYFGPGTRLTVT.